The rows below give T cell receptor beta chains drawn from one sample of a study of beta chain features in type 1 diabetes. TCRdb keeps only in-frame clones here, not all; method: immunoSEQ multiplex PCR. The repertoire holds more than 300,000 clones, with over 8.5% as singletons. The sequenced sample consisted of central memory CD4+ T cells from blood. Receptor source: a man younger than 45 with type 1 diabetes. CDR3s include the opening cysteine and the closing phenylalanine or tryptophan. The order of the fields is J gene, clone size, D gene, V gene, CDR3 DNA, CDR3 protein. A D gene is named only where the DNA matches it firmly. For some rows the clone size is stated as once, few or many, or as a class when expanded; others skip it.

TRBJ2-2 | few | . | TRBV5-4 | TGTGCCAGCACCCCCAATATCGGGCGGGACACGAACACCGGGGAGCTGTTTTTT | CASTPNIGRDTNTGELFF
TRBJ2-7 | . | . | TRBV6-1 | TGTGCCAGCAGTGAAGGACCGAACATCTACTACGAGCAGTACTTC | CASSEGPNIYYEQYF
TRBJ2-7 | . | TRBD1 | TRBV7-3 | TGTGCCAGCAGCTCACAGGGGCGGGAGCAGTACTTC | CASSSQGREQYF
TRBJ1-2 | . | . | TRBV5-1 | TGCGCCAGCAGCACCTCGACCCGAGGGAGCTATGGCTACACCTTC | CASSTSTRGSYGYTF
TRBJ2-7 | . | TRBD1 | TRBV30 | TGTGCCTGTACCTGGGACAGCTCCTACGAGCAGTACTTC | CACTWDSSYEQYF
TRBJ1-4 | . | . | TRBV11-2 | TGTGCCAGCAGCTTAGATGGCAGGGCGAATGAAAAACTGTTTTTT | CASSLDGRANEKLFF
TRBJ2-7 | few | TRBD2 | TRBV5-6 | TGTGCCAGCAGCCCAGCGGGAGGGCCCTCCTACGAGCAGTACTTC | CASSPAGGPSYEQYF
TRBJ2-7 | few | TRBD2 | TRBV7-3 | TGTGCCAGCAGCTTATCAGCGGGAGGGCCTTTCGAGCAGTACTTC | CASSLSAGGPFEQYF
TRBJ1-5 | few | TRBD1 | TRBV19 | TGTGCCAGTAGTGTTAACAGGGGGTCGGGGAATCAGCCCCAGCATTTT | CASSVNRGSGNQPQHF
TRBJ1-2 | few | . | TRBV6-1 | TGTGCCAGCTCCACTTTAGAGGGCGGGGTAGGTGGCTACACCTTC | CASSTLEGGVGGYTF
TRBJ1-4 | . | . | TRBV7-9 | TGTGCCAGCAGCTTAGGTTCGGCTGGCTTTGCAACTAATGAAAAACTGTTTTTT | CASSLGSAGFATNEKLFF
TRBJ2-5 | . | . | TRBV2 | TGTGCCAGCACCCCGGAGGAGACCCAGTACTTC | CASTPEETQYF
TRBJ1-3 | few | . | TRBV7-3 | TGTGCCAGCAGCTCCCGGGAGGGATTCTCTGGAAACACCATATATTTT | CASSSREGFSGNTIYF
TRBJ1-1 | . | . | TRBV4-2 | TGTGCCAGCAGCCAAGAGCGACCACGGAACACTGAAGCTTTCTTT | CASSQERPRNTEAFF
TRBJ1-3 | few | . | TRBV6-1 | TGTGCCAGCTCGAGGGGGTTAGACTCTGGAAACACCATATATTTT | CASSRGLDSGNTIYF
TRBJ2-1 | . | . | TRBV7-2 | TGTGCCAGCAGCTTGTCCCACTTATACGAGCAGTTCTTC | CASSLSHLYEQFF
TRBJ2-3 | . | TRBD2 | TRBV6-5 | TGTGCCAGCAGTGAAGTTGGTAGCGGGAGCTTGCAGTATTTT | CASSEVGSGSLQYF
TRBJ1-5 | . | . | TRBV4-3 | TGCGCCAGCAGCCAAGAGTGGGCAGTGGGGAATCAGCCCCAGCATTTT | CASSQEWAVGNQPQHF
TRBJ1-1 | . | TRBD1 | TRBV7-9 | TGTGCCAGCACCGAGGGGCAGGGGGGAAACACTGAAGCTTTCTTT | CASTEGQGGNTEAFF
TRBJ2-6 | . | TRBD1 | TRBV5-1 | TGCGCCAGCAGCTTGTATAGGACAGGGGGTGCGTCTGGGGCCAACGTCCTGACTTTC | CASSLYRTGGASGANVLTF
TRBJ2-1 | few | TRBD2 | TRBV4-2 | TGTGCCAGCAGCCAAGTCTCAGCGGGGGTATACAATGAGCAGTTCTTC | CASSQVSAGVYNEQFF
TRBJ1-1 | . | . | TRBV5-1 | TGCGCCAGCAGCTTGGCCTCGGGAAACCAGAGGGACACTGAAGCTTTCTTT | CASSLASGNQRDTEAFF
TRBJ2-5 | few | . | TRBV7-9 | TGTGCCAGCAGCTCTCCAGGCCGGGCAAATCGGGAGACCCAGTACTTC | CASSSPGRANRETQYF
TRBJ2-7 | . | TRBD1 | TRBV2 | TGTGCCAGCACCGACAGGGTGTCCCACGAGCAGTACTTC | CASTDRVSHEQYF
TRBJ1-4 | few | TRBD1 | TRBV28 | TGTGCCAGCAGTTCAACCGGGACAGATGAAAAACTGTTTTTT | CASSSTGTDEKLFF
TRBJ1-1 | . | . | TRBV18 | TGTGCCAGCTCAACATACCTAGGGAACACTGAAGCTTTCTTT | CASSTYLGNTEAFF
TRBJ2-5 | . | TRBD2 | TRBV7-2 | TGTGCCAGCAGTAATAGCCTAGCGGGAGGGGGAAAGACCCAGTACTTC | CASSNSLAGGGKTQYF
TRBJ1-2 | few | . | TRBV19 | TGTGCCAGTAGTATGGGCAGAAACTATGGCTACACCTTC | CASSMGRNYGYTF
TRBJ2-1 | many | . | TRBV5-1 | TGCGCCAGCAGCTTGGCCTCGAGGGACAATGAGCAGTTCTTC | CASSLASRDNEQFF
TRBJ2-1 | few | . | TRBV4-1 | TGCGCCAGCAGCCAAGACCTGGAATCCGGGACAACATACAATGAGCAGTTCTTC | CASSQDLESGTTYNEQFF
TRBJ1-1 | . | TRBD1 | TRBV28 | TGTGCCAGCAGTTACAGGGACAGGGGCACCACTGAAGCTTTCTTT | CASSYRDRGTTEAFF
TRBJ2-5 | many | . | TRBV10-3 | TGTGCCATCAAGGAGGCATTAGACCAAGAGACCCAGTACTTC | CAIKEALDQETQYF
TRBJ1-2 | . | . | TRBV5-1 | TGCGCCAGCAGCTTCAAAGGGGATGGCTACACCTTC | CASSFKGDGYTF
TRBJ2-7 | many | . | TRBV28 | TGTGCCAGCAGTTTCCCTAGCTCCTACGAGCAGTACTTC | CASSFPSSYEQYF
TRBJ1-1 | few | . | TRBV9 | TGCGCCAGCAGCCCGGGGGACATCCGGGGGGACACTGAAGCTTTCTTT | CASSPGDIRGDTEAFF
TRBJ2-2 | . | TRBD2 | TRBV5-1 | TGCGCCAGCAGCTTTCGGACTAGTTTGGGCGGGGAGCTGTTTTTT | CASSFRTSLGGELFF
TRBJ2-1 | . | . | TRBV11-2 | TGTGCCAGCAGCTCCCTGGGGGTATACAATGAGCAGTTCTTC | CASSSLGVYNEQFF
TRBJ2-5 | few | TRBD1 | TRBV6-6 | TGTGCCAGCAGTGGTTCGACAGGGGGCAGGGAGACCCAGTACTTC | CASSGSTGGRETQYF
TRBJ1-1 | few | . | TRBV30 | TGTGCCTGGAGTCTCCGGGGGGGCGCTGAAGCTTTCTTT | CAWSLRGGAEAFF
TRBJ1-1 | . | . | TRBV5-1 | TGCGCCAGCAGCTTTAACCCATCTTCTGGACCGTTCTTT | CASSFNPSSGPFF
TRBJ1-1 | few | TRBD1 | TRBV29-1 | TGCAGCGTTGAAGAGGGGACAGGGGGAACTGAAGCTTTCTTT | CSVEEGTGGTEAFF
TRBJ2-2 | few | . | TRBV5-5 | TGTGCCAGCACCTTTAGGGACCCCAAAGGGGAGCTGTTTTTT | CASTFRDPKGELFF
TRBJ2-1 | many | . | TRBV7-9 | TGTGCCAGCAGCCTCGCTTCTGGGGGATACAATGAGCAGTTCTTC | CASSLASGGYNEQFF
TRBJ2-2 | few | . | TRBV10-3 | TGTGCCAGCAGTCCCCAAGGCGGGGAGCTGTTTTTT | CASSPQGGELFF
TRBJ2-7 | few | . | TRBV5-4 | TGTGCCAGCAGCAGGGACCCCGTTTACGAGCAGTACTTC | CASSRDPVYEQYF
TRBJ2-3 | few | TRBD2 | TRBV19 | TGTGCCAGCGGGCAGCGGGAGACAGATACGCAGTATTTT | CASGQRETDTQYF
TRBJ1-5 | . | . | TRBV7-8 | TGTGCCAGCAGCTTTACGGGTAATCAGCCCCAGCATTTT | CASSFTGNQPQHF
TRBJ2-7 | few | . | TRBV5-1 | TGCGCCAGCGGCCTAACTCGGGCGGTCTTCGTCTTC | CASGLTRAVFVF
TRBJ2-3 | . | . | TRBV7-9 | TGTGCCAGCAGCTTCTCGACGGGTGGTGTTGCAGATACGCAGTATTTT | CASSFSTGGVADTQYF
TRBJ2-3 | . | TRBD2 | TRBV7-9 | TGTGCCAGCAGCTTACTAGCGGGGATCACAGATACGCAGTATTTT | CASSLLAGITDTQYF
TRBJ2-7 | few | . | TRBV28 | TGTGCCAGCAGTTCAAGTCAGGGTTGGGAGCAGTACTTC | CASSSSQGWEQYF